This is a list of T cell receptor beta chains from one sample in a study of T cell repertoires in cytomegalovirus infection. These receptors are not linked to any known antigen. TCRdb re-called the reads through MiXCR, storing one row per CDR3 protein. In the table there are some 560,000 distinct CDR3 sequences, over 35% of which are singletons. The specimen was cultured PBMCs, collected from culture after CMV antigen stimulation. These TCRs come from a human donor in good health (CMV status not recorded). Some clones in this sample may be carry-over from other donors' samples. Each CDR3 is given with its conserved first and last residue. The D gene is left open where the match is weak. A row's size may be missing; if present it is once, few, many or a size class.

V gene	J gene	D gene	clone size	CDR3 DNA	CDR3 protein
TRBV5-1	TRBJ2-3	NA	once	TGCGCCAGCAGCTTGGGGGTAGCGTCCTCAGATACGCAGTATTTT	CASSLGVASSDTQYF
TRBV5-4	TRBJ2-7	TRBD2	few	TGTGCCAGCAGCTCCTTAACCTACAGGGAACGTAGCGGGGGCGAGCAGTACTTC	CASSSLTYRERSGGEQYF
TRBV6-4	TRBJ2-6	NA	NA	TGTTGGGGCGCAATCGGTCGGGGAGATCCCCCTGGGGCCAACGTCCTGACTTTC	CWGAIGRGDPPGANVLTF
TRBV6-2/TRBV6-3	TRBJ2-3	NA	NA	TGTGCCAGCGGGGTGGCCCGCACAGATACGCAGTATTTT	CASGVARTDTQYF
TRBV7-6	TRBJ1-2	NA	NA	TGTGCCAGCAGCTTATACGGGGGCCGTGGCTACACCTTC	CASSLYGGRGYTF
TRBV28	TRBJ2-7	TRBD2	NA	TGTGCCAGCTTGTCCGGGGGGAGCCTCTACGAGCAGTACTTC	CASLSGGSLYEQYF
TRBV7-8	TRBJ2-1	TRBD1	few	TGTGCCAGCAGCTTATCACGGGACAGGGCTTACAATGAGCAGTTCTTC	CASSLSRDRAYNEQFF
TRBV7-8	TRBJ1-2	NA	few	TGTGCCAGCAGCCCCGTTCCGGAAAACTATGGCTACACCTTC	CASSPVPENYGYTF
TRBV28	TRBJ2-1	NA	NA	TGTGCCAGCAGTTTGCGGGCGAGGGTCTCCTACAATGAGCAGTTCTTC	CASSLRARVSYNEQFF
TRBV6-1	TRBJ2-3	NA	NA	TGTGCCAGCAGTCACCGGGACCTCACAGATACGCAGTATTTT	CASSHRDLTDTQYF
TRBV20-1	TRBJ2-3	TRBD2	NA	TGCAGTGCTGGACTAGCGGGGCTCACAGATACGCAGTATTTT	CSAGLAGLTDTQYF
TRBV7-6	TRBJ2-1	TRBD2	few	TGTGCCAGCAGCCCCCAGGCGGGAGGGGGGGAGCAGTTCTTC	CASSPQAGGGEQFF
TRBV19	TRBJ1-5	NA	NA	TGTGCCAGTAGTATGTTGGGGGGTGCCAATCAGCCCCAGCATTTT	CASSMLGGANQPQHF
TRBV12-3/TRBV12-4	TRBJ1-5	NA	NA	TGTGCCAGCAGGGGGGGGGAGGGAGATAATCAGCCCCAGCATTTT	CASRGGEGDNQPQHF
TRBV6-5	TRBJ2-1	NA	NA	TGTGCCAGCAGTTACGGTCGGGGAAGAGGCGATGAGCAGTTCTTC	CASSYGRGRGDEQFF
TRBV7-8	TRBJ1-1	NA	many	TGTGCCAGCAGAGAGATTCTGGGGACCCAAGAAGCTTTCTTT	CASREILGTQEAFF
TRBV4-1	TRBJ2-1	NA	NA	TGCGCCAGCAGCCAAGGCAGGGCTCAGGGCTCCTACAATGAGCAGTTCTTC	CASSQGRAQGSYNEQFF
TRBV10-3	TRBJ2-1	NA	NA	TGTGCCATCAGTGAGTCGAACCTCGTACTAGGTCTGGGTGAGCAGTTCTTC	CAISESNLVLGLGEQFF
TRBV20-1	TRBJ2-1	TRBD1	NA	TGCAGTGCAGCGGGACAGGGGGCATGGGAGCAGTTCTTC	CSAAGQGAWEQFF
TRBV11-2	TRBJ1-1	NA	NA	TGTGCCAGCAGCTCTAGGGGGTTAATGAACACTGAAGCTTTCTTT	CASSSRGLMNTEAFF
TRBV7-2	TRBJ2-2	TRBD1	many	TGTGCCAGCAGCCAAGGGGGCGGACACCGAAACACCGGGGAGCTGTTTTTT	CASSQGGGHRNTGELFF
TRBV4-3	TRBJ1-2	NA	few	TGCGCCAGCAGCCAAGATCCCTTTACAAGTGGCTACACCTTC	CASSQDPFTSGYTF
TRBV6-2/TRBV6-3	TRBJ2-6	NA	NA	TGTGCCAGCAGTCCTTTCGTCTCTGGGGCCAACGTCCTGACTTTC	CASSPFVSGANVLTF
TRBV12-3/TRBV12-4	TRBJ2-1	TRBD2	few	TGTGCCAGCAGCCGGGGCGGGACTAGCGTTCCCGATGAGCAGTTCTTC	CASSRGGTSVPDEQFF
TRBV12-3/TRBV12-4	TRBJ1-6	NA	few	TGTGCCAGCAGTTTCGGCCAGGCCTATAATTCACCCCTCCACTTT	CASSFGQAYNSPLHF